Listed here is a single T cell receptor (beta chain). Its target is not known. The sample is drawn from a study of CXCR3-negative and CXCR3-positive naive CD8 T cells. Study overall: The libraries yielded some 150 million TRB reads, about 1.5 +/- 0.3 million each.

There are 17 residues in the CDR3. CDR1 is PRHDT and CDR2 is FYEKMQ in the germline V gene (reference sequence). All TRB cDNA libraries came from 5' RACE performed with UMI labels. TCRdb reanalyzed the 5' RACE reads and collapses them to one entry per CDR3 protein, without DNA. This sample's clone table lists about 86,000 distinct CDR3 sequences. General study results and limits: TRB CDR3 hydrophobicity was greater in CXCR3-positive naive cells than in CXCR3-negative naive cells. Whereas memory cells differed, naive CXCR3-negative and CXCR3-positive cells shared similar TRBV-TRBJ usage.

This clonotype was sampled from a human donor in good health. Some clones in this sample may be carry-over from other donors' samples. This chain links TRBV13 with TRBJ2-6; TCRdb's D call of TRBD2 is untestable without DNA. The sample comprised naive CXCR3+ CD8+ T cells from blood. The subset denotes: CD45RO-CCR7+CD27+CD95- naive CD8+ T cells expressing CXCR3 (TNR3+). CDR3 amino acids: CASSSLGPASGANVLTF.